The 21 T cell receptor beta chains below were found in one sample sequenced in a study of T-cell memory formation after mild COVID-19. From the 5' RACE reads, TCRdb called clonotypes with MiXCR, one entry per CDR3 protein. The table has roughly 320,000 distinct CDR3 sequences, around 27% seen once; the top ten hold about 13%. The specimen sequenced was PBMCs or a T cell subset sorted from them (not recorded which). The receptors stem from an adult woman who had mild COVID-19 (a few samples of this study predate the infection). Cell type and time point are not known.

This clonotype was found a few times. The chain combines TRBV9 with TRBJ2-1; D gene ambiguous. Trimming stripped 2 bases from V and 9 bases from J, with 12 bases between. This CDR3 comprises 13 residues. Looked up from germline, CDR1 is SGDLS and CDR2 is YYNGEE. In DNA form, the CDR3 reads TGTGCCAGCAGCGTTTTGGGTGGCCCTGAGCAGTTCTTC. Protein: CASSVLGGPEQFF.

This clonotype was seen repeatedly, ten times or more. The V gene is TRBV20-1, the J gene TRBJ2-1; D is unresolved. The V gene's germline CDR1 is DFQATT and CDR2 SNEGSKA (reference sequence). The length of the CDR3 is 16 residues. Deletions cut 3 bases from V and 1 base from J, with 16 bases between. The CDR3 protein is CSASSVSGFSYNEQFF. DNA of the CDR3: TGCAGTGCTAGTTCCGTTTCTGGGTTTTCCTACAATGAGCAGTTCTTC.

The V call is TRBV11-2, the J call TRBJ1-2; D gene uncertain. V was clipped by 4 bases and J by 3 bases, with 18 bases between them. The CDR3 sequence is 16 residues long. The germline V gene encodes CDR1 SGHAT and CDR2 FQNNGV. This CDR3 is CASSSTRGGSDYGYTF. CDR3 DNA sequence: TGTGCCAGCAGCTCGACCCGGGGTGGGAGTGACTATGGCTACACCTTC.

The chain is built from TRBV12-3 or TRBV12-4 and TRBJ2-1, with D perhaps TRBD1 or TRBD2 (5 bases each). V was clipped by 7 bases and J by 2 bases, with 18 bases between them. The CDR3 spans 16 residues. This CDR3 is CASTQRWGFTYNEQFF. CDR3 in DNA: TGTGCCAGCACCCAAAGGTGGGGGTTCACCTACAATGAGCAGTTCTTC.

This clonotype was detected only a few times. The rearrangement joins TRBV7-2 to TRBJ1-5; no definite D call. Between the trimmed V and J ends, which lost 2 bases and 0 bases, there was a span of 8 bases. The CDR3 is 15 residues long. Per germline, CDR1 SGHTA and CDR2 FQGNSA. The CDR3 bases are TGTGCCAGCAGCTTAACCCCGATTAGCAATCAGCCCCAGCATTTT. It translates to CASSLTPISNQPQHF.

DNA of the CDR3: TGTGCCAGCAGTGAAAGTCGGAGCCTCTATGGCTACACCTTC. Translation: CASSESRSLYGYTF. The chain uses TRBV2 and TRBJ1-2; D is unresolved. Germline-derived CDR1 and CDR2 are SNHLY and FYNNEI. Trimming pared 2 bases from V and 4 bases from J, leaving 11 bases between. The CDR3 is 14 amino acids.

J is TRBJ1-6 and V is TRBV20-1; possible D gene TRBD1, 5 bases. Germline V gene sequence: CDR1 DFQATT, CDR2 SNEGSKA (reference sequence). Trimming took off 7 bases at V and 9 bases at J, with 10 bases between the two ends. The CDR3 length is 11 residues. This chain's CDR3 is CSVDGGSPLHF. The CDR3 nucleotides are TGCAGTGTAGACGGGGGTTCACCCCTCCACTTT.

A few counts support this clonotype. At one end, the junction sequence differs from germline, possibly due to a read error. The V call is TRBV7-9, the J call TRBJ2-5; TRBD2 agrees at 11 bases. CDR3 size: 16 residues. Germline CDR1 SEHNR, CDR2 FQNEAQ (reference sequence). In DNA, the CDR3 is TGTGCCAGCAGCCTAGCGGGAGGCCCTCGGGGGGAGACCCAGTACTTC. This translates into CASSLAGGPRGETQYF.

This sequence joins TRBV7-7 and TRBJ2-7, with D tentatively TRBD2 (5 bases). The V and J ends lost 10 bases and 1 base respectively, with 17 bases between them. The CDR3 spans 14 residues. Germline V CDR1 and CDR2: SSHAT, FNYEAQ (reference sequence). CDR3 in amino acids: CATSPAGISYEQYF. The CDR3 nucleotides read TGTGCCACATCCCCGGCCGGGATTTCCTACGAGCAGTACTTC.

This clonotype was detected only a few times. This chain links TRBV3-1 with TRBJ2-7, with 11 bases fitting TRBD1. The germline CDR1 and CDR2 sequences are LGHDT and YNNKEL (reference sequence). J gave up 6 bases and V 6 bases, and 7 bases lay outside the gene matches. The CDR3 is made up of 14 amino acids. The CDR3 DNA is TGTGCCAGCAGAGGACCGGGACAGGGGGGCGAGCAGTACTTC. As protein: CASRGPGQGGEQYF.

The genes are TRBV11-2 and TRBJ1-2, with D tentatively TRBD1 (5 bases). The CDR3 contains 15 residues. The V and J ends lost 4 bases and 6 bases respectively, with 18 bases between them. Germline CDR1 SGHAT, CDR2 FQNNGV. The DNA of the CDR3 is TGTGCCAGCAGCTCGGCAAAGGGGTCGTTGGATGGCTACACCTTC. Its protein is CASSSAKGSLDGYTF.

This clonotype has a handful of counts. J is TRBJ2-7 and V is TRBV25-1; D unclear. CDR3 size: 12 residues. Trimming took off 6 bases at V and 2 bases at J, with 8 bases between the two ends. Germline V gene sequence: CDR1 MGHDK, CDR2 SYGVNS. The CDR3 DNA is TGTGCCAGCAGCGTCGGTGCCTACGAGCAGTACTTC. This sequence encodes CASSVGAYEQYF.

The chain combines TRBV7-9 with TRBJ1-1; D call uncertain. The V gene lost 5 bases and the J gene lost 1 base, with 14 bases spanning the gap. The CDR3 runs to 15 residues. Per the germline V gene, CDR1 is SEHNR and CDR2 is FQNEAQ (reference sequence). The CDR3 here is CASSLWMQQNTEAFF. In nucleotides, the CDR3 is TGTGCCAGCAGCCTCTGGATGCAACAGAACACTGAAGCTTTCTTT.

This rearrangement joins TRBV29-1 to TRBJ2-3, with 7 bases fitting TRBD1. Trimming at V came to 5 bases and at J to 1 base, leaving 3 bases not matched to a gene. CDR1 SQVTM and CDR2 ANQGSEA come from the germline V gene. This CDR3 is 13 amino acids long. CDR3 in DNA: TGCAGCGTTCGGACAGGAGGCACAGATACGCAGTATTTT. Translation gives CSVRTGGTDTQYF.

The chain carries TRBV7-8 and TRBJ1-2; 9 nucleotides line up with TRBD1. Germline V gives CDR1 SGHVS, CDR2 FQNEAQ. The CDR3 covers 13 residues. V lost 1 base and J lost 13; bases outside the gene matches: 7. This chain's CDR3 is CASSLEGQGRVTF. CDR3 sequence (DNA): TGTGCCAGCAGCTTAGAGGGACAGGGAAGAGTCACCTTC.

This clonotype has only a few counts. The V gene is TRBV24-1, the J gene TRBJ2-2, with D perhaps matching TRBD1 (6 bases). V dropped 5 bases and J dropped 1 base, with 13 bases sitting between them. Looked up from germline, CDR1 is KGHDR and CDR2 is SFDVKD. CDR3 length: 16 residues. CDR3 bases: TGTGCCACCAGTGGCCCGGGACACCAGAACACCGGGGAGCTGTTTTTT. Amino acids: CATSGPGHQNTGELFF.

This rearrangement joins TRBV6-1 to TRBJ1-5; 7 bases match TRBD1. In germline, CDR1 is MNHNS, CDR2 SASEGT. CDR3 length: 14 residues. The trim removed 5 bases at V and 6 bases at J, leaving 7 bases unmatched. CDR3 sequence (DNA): TGTGCCAGCAGTTACCGACAGGGATCTCAGCCCCAGCATTTT. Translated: CASSYRQGSQPQHF.

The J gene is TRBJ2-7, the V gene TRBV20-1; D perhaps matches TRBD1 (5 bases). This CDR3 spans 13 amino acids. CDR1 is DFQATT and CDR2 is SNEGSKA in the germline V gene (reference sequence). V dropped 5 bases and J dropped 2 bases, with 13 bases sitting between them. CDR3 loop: CSAPRPGTYEQYF. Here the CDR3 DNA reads TGCAGTGCTCCTCGGCCAGGGACCTACGAGCAGTACTTC.

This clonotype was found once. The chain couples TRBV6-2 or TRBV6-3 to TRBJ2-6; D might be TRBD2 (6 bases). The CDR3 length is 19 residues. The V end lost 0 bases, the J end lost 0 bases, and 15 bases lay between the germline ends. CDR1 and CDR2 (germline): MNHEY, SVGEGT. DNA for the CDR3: TGTGCCAGCAGTTACTCGATGCGGGGAAGAATCTCTGGGGCCAACGTCCTGACTTTC. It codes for CASSYSMRGRISGANVLTF.

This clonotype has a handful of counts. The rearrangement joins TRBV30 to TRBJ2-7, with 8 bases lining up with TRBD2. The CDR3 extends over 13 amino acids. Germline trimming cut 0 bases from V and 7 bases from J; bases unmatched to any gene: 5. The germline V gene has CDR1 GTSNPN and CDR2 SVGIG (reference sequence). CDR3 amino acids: CAWSVNSGGEQYF. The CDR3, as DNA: TGTGCCTGGAGTGTAAACAGCGGGGGTGAGCAGTACTTC.

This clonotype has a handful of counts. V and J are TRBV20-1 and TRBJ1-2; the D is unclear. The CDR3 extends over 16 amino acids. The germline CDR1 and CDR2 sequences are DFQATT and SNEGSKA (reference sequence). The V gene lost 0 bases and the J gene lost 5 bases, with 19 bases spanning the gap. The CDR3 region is CSARDTYEGTLYGYTF. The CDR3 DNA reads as TGCAGTGCTAGAGATACGTACGAGGGAACGTTATATGGCTACACCTTC.